The TCR beta chain under discussion was sequenced for a study of tumor and adjacent non-tumor tissue in lung cancer. Details on this clonotype: As yet, its antigen is unknown. Its ends do not fully match the called genes, so a read error is possible.

There are 18 residues in the CDR3. Per the germline V gene, CDR1 is MGHRA and CDR2 is YSYEKL. This sample's RNA came from whole unsorted tissue. The library came from three nested PCR rounds adapted from ARM-PCR protocols. TCRdb re-analysed the multiplex PCR reads in MiXCR, keeping a single row per CDR3 protein. The sample lists under 150,000 distinct CDR3 sequences, approximately 70% seen once, with 15% to 20% in the top ten. General study points: In normal lung, the top 100 clones were significantly more dominant than in tumor.

The sequencing sample was made of lung tumor tissue. This sequence was found in a man aged 60-69 years with small cell lung cancer. The chain couples TRBV4-1 to TRBJ2-2; perhaps TRBD1 as D (5 bases). The CDR3 is CASSQDWGSRANTGELFF. CDR3 DNA: TGCGCCAGCAGTCAAGATTGGGGTAGCAGGGCCAACACCGGGGAGCTGTTTTTT.